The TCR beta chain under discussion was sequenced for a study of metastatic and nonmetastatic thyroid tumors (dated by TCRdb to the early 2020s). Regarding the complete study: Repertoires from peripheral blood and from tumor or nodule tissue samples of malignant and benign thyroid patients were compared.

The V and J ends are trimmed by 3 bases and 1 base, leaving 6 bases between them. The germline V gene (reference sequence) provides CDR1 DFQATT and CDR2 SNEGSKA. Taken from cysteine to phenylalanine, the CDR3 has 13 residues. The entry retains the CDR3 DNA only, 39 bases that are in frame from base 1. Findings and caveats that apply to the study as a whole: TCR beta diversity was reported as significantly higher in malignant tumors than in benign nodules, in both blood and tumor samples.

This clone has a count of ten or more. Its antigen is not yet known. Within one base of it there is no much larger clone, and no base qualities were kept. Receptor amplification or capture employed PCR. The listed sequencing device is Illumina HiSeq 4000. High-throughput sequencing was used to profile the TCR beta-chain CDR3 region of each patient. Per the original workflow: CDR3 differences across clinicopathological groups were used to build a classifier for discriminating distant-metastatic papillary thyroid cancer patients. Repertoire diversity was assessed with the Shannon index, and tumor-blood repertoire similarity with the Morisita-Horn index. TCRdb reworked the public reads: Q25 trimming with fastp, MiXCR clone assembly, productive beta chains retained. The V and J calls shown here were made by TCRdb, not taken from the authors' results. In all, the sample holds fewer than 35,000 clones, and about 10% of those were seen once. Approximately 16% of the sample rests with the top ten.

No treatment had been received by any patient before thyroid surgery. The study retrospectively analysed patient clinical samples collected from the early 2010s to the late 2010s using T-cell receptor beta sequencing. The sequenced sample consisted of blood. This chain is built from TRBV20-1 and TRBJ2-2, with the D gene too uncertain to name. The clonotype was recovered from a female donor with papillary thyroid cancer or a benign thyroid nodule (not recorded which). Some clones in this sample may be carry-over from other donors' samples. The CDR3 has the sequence CSASEQNTGELFF. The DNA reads TGCAGTGCTAGCGAACAGAACACCGGGGAGCTGTTTTTT.